The 12 T cell receptor beta chains in this list originate from one sample, sequenced in a study of CD8 T cells in ankylosing spondylitis. TCRdb re-called the 5' RACE reads through MiXCR, storing one row per CDR3 protein. Of about 66,000 distinct CDR3 sequences listed, approximately 5.7% are singletons. The sequencing input was synovial fluid, either unsorted or a sorted T cell fraction (not recorded which). The receptors were gathered from a male donor with ankylosing spondylitis.

The sample holds many counts of this clonotype. The rearrangement joins TRBV28 to TRBJ2-5; D remains ambiguous. The CDR3 length is 14 residues. V was pared by 1 base and J by 2 bases, with 8 bases between. CDR1 is MDHEN and CDR2 is SYDVKM in the germline V gene. Here the CDR3 DNA reads TGTGCCAGCAGTTTATCGCCCCGTCAAGAGACCCAGTACTTC. Its translation is CASSLSPRQETQYF. The complete variable domain, with remaining parts taken from reference TRBV28 and TRBJ2-5, reads DVKVTQSSRYLVKRTGEKVFLECVQDMDHENMFWYRQDPGLGLRLIYFSYDVKMKEKGDIPEGYSVSREKKERFSLILESASTNQTSMYLCASSLSPRQETQYFGPGTRLLVL.

V and J are TRBV4-2 and TRBJ1-2; 9 nucleotides match TRBD1. In germline, CDR1 is LGHNA, CDR2 YNFKEQ. J was trimmed by 4 bases and V by 1 base; bases with no gene match: 10. The CDR3 covers 17 residues. The CDR3 loop is CASSQGVGTGTGYGYTF. The CDR3 region has the DNA TGTGCCAGCAGCCAAGGGGTCGGGACAGGGACGGGCTATGGCTACACCTTC.

This clonotype has at least ten counts. V gene TRBV5-1 combines with J gene TRBJ2-2; 8 bases line up with TRBD1. With V trimmed by 0 bases and J by 4 bases, 5 bases remained unmatched. Germline CDR1 SGHRS, CDR2 YFSETQ. The CDR3 has 16 residues. The CDR3 bases are TGCGCCAGCAGCTTGGAGGCAGGGGGCATCACCGGGGAGCTGTTTTTT. Amino acid sequence: CASSLEAGGITGELFF.

This clonotype was seen ten or more times. The rearrangement uses TRBV11-3 and TRBJ2-1; 10 bases are a match to TRBD2. Germline CDR1 is SGHNT and CDR2 is YENEEA. This CDR3 has 12 amino acids. V was pared by 11 bases and J by 8 bases, with 6 bases of the junction left unmatched. The CDR3 coding sequence is TGTGCCTCAGGACTAGCGGTGGATGAGCAGTTCTTC. Its translation: CASGLAVDEQFF.

This clonotype showed up just a few times. The chain carries TRBV3-1 and TRBJ1-1; D may be TRBD1 (5 bases). The V gene lost 1 base and the J gene lost 4 bases, with 10 bases spanning the gap. Per the germline V gene, CDR1 is LGHDT and CDR2 is YNNKEL (reference sequence). CDR3 length: 14 amino acids. The CDR3: CASSQGRRATEAFF. Written as DNA, the CDR3 is TGTGCCAGCAGCCAAGGGCGCAGGGCCACTGAAGCTTTCTTT.

This clonotype was counted ten times or more. V usage is TRBV10-3 and J usage is TRBJ2-1; D remains ambiguous. Per the germline V gene, CDR1 is ENHRY and CDR2 is SYGVKD. The CDR3 has 12 amino acids. Trimming stripped 3 bases from V and 9 bases from J, with 9 bases between. CDR3 DNA sequence: TGTGCCATCAGTGACTTAGCTGGTGAGCAGTTCTTC. Translation: CAISDLAGEQFF.

This clonotype was seen at least ten times. The rearrangement uses TRBV7-2 and TRBJ2-2; D gene ambiguous. Trimming stripped 5 bases from V and 6 bases from J, with 10 bases between. Germline V gene data show CDR1 as SGHTA and CDR2 as FQGNSA. The length of the CDR3 is 13 residues. In DNA, the CDR3 is TGTGCCAGCAGCCAGTACCCCTCCGGGGAGCTGTTTTTT. Amino acids: CASSQYPSGELFF.

This clonotype was recorded many times. V gene TRBV6-5 combines with J gene TRBJ1-2; 11 bases line up with TRBD1. Germline CDR1 and CDR2: MNHEY and SVGAGI. The CDR3 spans 18 residues. J gave up 2 bases and V 2 bases, and 10 bases lay outside the gene matches. The CDR3 DNA sequence: TGTGCCAGCAGTTACCGCGCGGGACAGGGGGGCCTCAACTATGGCTACACCTTC. Residues: CASSYRAGQGGLNYGYTF.

The sample holds many counts of this clonotype. The V call is TRBV7-2, the J call TRBJ2-2; D unresolved. The germline V gene has CDR1 SGHTA and CDR2 FQGNSA. Trimming stripped 4 bases from V and 4 bases from J, with 13 bases between. The CDR3 is made up of 15 amino acids. In nucleotides, the CDR3 is TGTGCCAGCAGCTCAGAGACAACAAGCACCGGGGAGCTGTTTTTT. Translating it yields CASSSETTSTGELFF.

The chain has TRBV7-2 and TRBJ2-7; D ambiguous. Germline CDR1 is SGHTA and CDR2 is FQGNSA. V was shortened by 1 base and J by 0 bases, with 10 bases between the two germline ends. The length of the CDR3 is 15 residues. For the CDR3, the DNA is TGTGCCAGCAGCTTAGTGCTAGTTAGCTCCTACGAGCAGTACTTC. This sequence encodes CASSLVLVSSYEQYF.

This clonotype appeared many times. The rearrangement links TRBV5-5 to TRBJ2-5, with D uncertain. CDR3 length: 13 amino acids. V lost 5 bases and J 3 bases, leaving 11 bases between the germline ends. The germline gives CDR1 SGHKS, CDR2 YYEKEE (reference sequence). The CDR3 sequence: CASSWNREETQYF. CDR3 DNA: TGTGCCAGCAGTTGGAACAGAGAAGAGACCCAGTACTTC.

Many counts were recorded for this clonotype. The V and J genes are TRBV5-4 and TRBJ2-3, with D tentatively TRBD1 (5 bases). The V end was cut by 0 bases, the J end by 0 bases, with 11 bases between. Germline CDR1 reads SGHNT; CDR2 reads YYREEE (reference sequence). This CDR3 contains 16 residues. CDR3 nucleotides: TGTGCCAGCAGCTTGGGTCTGGACAAAAGCACAGATACGCAGTATTTT. The encoded protein is CASSLGLDKSTDTQYF.